These 26 T cell receptor beta chains were sequenced from one sample in a study of brain T cells in children with intractable seizures. The method was immunoSEQ multiplex PCR; TCRdb's version includes in-frame clones alone and lacks a portion of them. The sample lists about 320,000 clones, over 90% occurring once. The time point was: blood from clinic visit 5 months post-surgery; TSC patient then seizure free. The sample was peripheral blood, taken around 5 months after surgery. Receptors originate from a boy less than two years old with tuberous sclerosis and intractable seizures.

V is TRBV7-9 and J is TRBJ1-2; tentatively, D is TRBD1 (6 bases). Trimming cost V 5 bases and J 1 base, with 17 bases left between them. The CDR3 length is 16 residues. The germline CDR1 and CDR2 sequences are SEHNR and FQNEAQ (reference sequence). The CDR3 loop reads CASSLLQGFINYGYTF. The CDR3 region has the DNA TGTGCCAGCAGCCTGTTACAGGGTTTTATTAACTATGGCTACACCTTC.

This clone was detected only a few times. This sequence joins TRBV11-2 and TRBJ1-6; no clear D. The V end was cut by 3 bases, the J end by 3 bases, with 12 bases between. The CDR3 has 16 amino acids. The germline gives CDR1 SGHAT, CDR2 FQNNGV. CDR3 loop: CASSFGLFHYNSPLHF. The CDR3 DNA is TGTGCCAGCAGCTTCGGACTGTTCCACTATAATTCACCCCTCCACTTT.

The CDR3 protein is CASSQSGTATGELFF. DNA for the CDR3: TGTGCCAGCTCACAGTCAGGGACAGCGACAGGGGAGCTGTTTTTT. This chain uses TRBV18 with TRBJ2-2; 7 nucleotides line up with TRBD1. V shed 4 bases and J 8 bases; nucleotides not matched to a gene: 10. Germline V lookup: CDR1 KGHSH, CDR2 LQKENI. The CDR3 is 15 residues long.

As regards this clone: The sample has other DNA sequences that encode this CDR3 too. This chain connects TRBV24-1 to TRBJ1-5; 7 nucleotides agree with TRBD1. Per germline, CDR1 KGHDR and CDR2 SFDVKD. The CDR3 loop spans 14 amino acids. Germline trimming cut 1 base from V and 4 bases from J; bases unmatched to any gene: 0. The CDR3 here is CATSDLQGNQPQHF. The CDR3 DNA follows: TGTGCCACCAGTGATTTACAGGGGAATCAGCCCCAGCATTTT.

This chain connects TRBV12-5 to TRBJ1-5; D remains ambiguous. CDR3 length equals 15 residues. Germline CDR1 is LGHNT and CDR2 is FRNRAP. V shed 5 bases and J shed 2 bases, with 13 bases lying between them. CDR3 in DNA: TGTGCTAGTGGTCATTGGGGAGCCGGCAATCAGCCCCAGCATTTT. It encodes CASGHWGAGNQPQHF.

The chain couples TRBV13 to TRBJ1-1; D gene ambiguous. Germline CDR1 PRHDT, CDR2 FYEKMQ (reference sequence). Trimming took 2 bases from V and 1 from J, leaving 5 bases between them. CDR3 length: 13 residues. In nucleotides, the CDR3 is TGTGCCAGCAGCTTACAGCGGAACACTGAAGCTTTCTTT. Its protein product is CASSLQRNTEAFF.

The chain uses TRBV11-2 and TRBJ2-3; TRBD2 matches at 14 bases. CDR1 is SGHAT and CDR2 is FQNNGV in the germline V gene. CDR3 length: 19 amino acids. The J segment lost 2 bases and the V segment lost 5 bases, leaving 12 bases of the junction unmatched. The CDR3 loop is CASSDPGLAGAITTDTQYF. The DNA of the CDR3 is TGTGCCAGCAGCGACCCGGGACTAGCGGGAGCTATTACCACAGATACGCAGTATTTT.

The chain combines TRBV15 with TRBJ1-2; a weak D match, TRBD1 (6 bases). Trimming left V 0 bases short and J 7 bases short, with 12 bases between. Germline-derived CDR1 and CDR2 are LNHNV and YYDKDF (reference sequence). The CDR3 has 14 residues. CDR3 amino acids: CATSRDRNRAGYTF. The CDR3 DNA reads as TGTGCCACCAGCAGAGATCGAAACAGGGCTGGCTACACCTTC.

V and J are TRBV5-1 and TRBJ2-7; no reliable D call. The germline gives CDR1 SGHRS, CDR2 YFSETQ. Trimming left V 7 bases short and J 5 bases short, with 16 bases between. CDR3 length: 13 amino acids. The CDR3 loop is CASSHGQLDEQYF. The CDR3 region has the DNA TGCGCCAGCTCCCACGGGCAACTCGACGAGCAGTACTTC.

This clone was counted once. The chain recombines TRBV27 with TRBJ2-1; TRBD1 matches at 7 bases. CDR3 size: 14 residues. In germline, CDR1 is MNHEY, CDR2 SMNVEV (reference sequence). Trimming took 8 bases from V and 9 from J; bases not matched to a gene: 13. Here the CDR3 DNA reads TGTGCCAGCCGCTACCGTACAGGGGCGAGTGAGCAGTTCTTC. This codes for CASRYRTGASEQFF.

This chain joins TRBV10-2 and TRBJ1-2; no clear D gene. CDR1 is WSHSY and CDR2 is SAAADI in the germline V gene. The CDR3 consists of 11 residues. Trimming pared 5 bases from V and 4 bases from J, leaving 5 bases between. The CDR3 DNA is TGCGCCAGCAGTTCGATCTATGGCTACACCTTC. Its translation is CASSSIYGYTF.

The chain uses TRBV6-2 or TRBV6-3 and TRBJ2-7; no definite D call. The CDR3 loop spans 13 amino acids. CDR1 MNHEY and CDR2 SVGEGT come from the germline V gene. V was pared by 4 bases and J by 2 bases, with 9 bases between. The CDR3: CASSSTATYEQYF. The DNA of the CDR3 is TGTGCCAGCAGTTCCACAGCCACCTACGAGCAGTACTTC.

The rearrangement joins TRBV11-3 to TRBJ2-3; D unclear. Germline CDR1 reads SGHNT; CDR2 reads YENEEA. Trimming shortened V by 4 bases and J by 2 bases, and 10 bases separated the two germline ends. There are 14 residues in the CDR3. The CDR3 DNA sequence: TGTGCCAGCAGCTCAATGCGGACCACAGATACGCAGTATTTT. This encodes CASSSMRTTDTQYF. The full variable domain, in which reference TRBV11-3 and TRBJ2-3 provide the parts outside the CDR3, is EAGVVQSPRYKIIEKKQPVAFWCNPISGHNTLYWYLQNLGQGPELLIRYENEEAVDDSQLPKDRFSAERLKGVDSTLKIQPAELGDSAVYLCASSSMRTTDTQYFGPGTRLTVL.

V gene TRBV3-1 (or the pseudogene TRBV3-2) combines with J gene TRBJ2-2; 7 nucleotides align to TRBD2. The CDR3 runs 17 residues. J was trimmed by 5 bases and V by 2 bases; bases with no gene match: 11. From germline, CDR1 is LGHDT and CDR2 YNNKEL (reference sequence). The CDR3 is CASSQSRSASGTGELFF. CDR3 in DNA: TGTGCCAGCAGCCAAAGCCGTTCGGCTAGCGGAACCGGGGAGCTGTTTTTT.

The chain has TRBV5-1 and TRBJ2-3; 14 nucleotides align to TRBD2. This CDR3 has 17 amino acids. J lost 2 bases, V lost 1 base, and 3 bases had no gene match. CDR1 SGHRS and CDR2 YFSETQ come from the germline V gene. The CDR3 here is CASSLRTSGGNTDTQYF. As DNA, the CDR3 is TGCGCCAGCAGCTTGCGGACTAGCGGGGGGAACACAGATACGCAGTATTTT.

This clone has only one observation. The chain links TRBV3-1 (or the pseudogene TRBV3-2) to TRBJ2-6; the D gene is possibly TRBD1 (6 bases). V was clipped by 2 bases and J by 0 bases, with 11 bases between them. CDR1 is LGHDT and CDR2 is YNNKEL in the germline V gene (reference sequence). There are 17 residues in the CDR3. Here the CDR3 reads CASSQKTGDSGANVLTF. CDR3 nucleotide sequence: TGTGCCAGCAGCCAAAAGACAGGAGACTCTGGGGCCAACGTCCTGACTTTC.

The rearrangement links TRBV29-1 to TRBJ2-7; no clear D. From germline, CDR1 is SQVTM and CDR2 ANQGSEA. The length of the CDR3 is 13 residues. Trimming left V 4 bases short and J 1 base short, with 11 bases between. CDR3 nucleotides: TGCAGCGTTGCTCTGGACGTATCCTACGAGCAGTACTTC. Its translation is CSVALDVSYEQYF.

The J gene is TRBJ2-7, the V gene TRBV11-3, with a weak D call TRBD2 (5 bases). This CDR3 contains 13 residues. In germline, CDR1 is SGHNT, CDR2 YENEEA. V was trimmed by 5 bases and J by 9 bases, leaving 17 bases between them. The CDR3, as DNA: TGTGCCAGCAGCGACTTAGGGAGCGAAGGGCAGTACTTC. Its translation: CASSDLGSEGQYF.

The sample holds one count of this clone. The rearrangement links TRBV27 to TRBJ2-2; D is ambiguous. The CDR3 loop spans 13 amino acids. Looked up from germline, CDR1 is MNHEY and CDR2 is SMNVEV (reference sequence). V gave up 3 bases and J gave up 5 bases, with 7 bases separating them. In nucleotides, the CDR3 is TGTGCCAGCAGTTTTTCGGTTACCGGGGAGCTGTTTTTT. Translated: CASSFSVTGELFF.

The rearrangement uses TRBV5-6 and TRBJ1-2; D is unresolved. The germline gives CDR1 SGHDT, CDR2 YYEEEE. Trimming shortened V by 4 bases and J by 1 base, and 8 bases separated the two germline ends. The CDR3 length is 13 residues. CDR3 coding DNA: TGTGCCAGCAGCCCTAGGGTTAACTATGGCTACACCTTC. Protein sequence: CASSPRVNYGYTF.

For the CDR3, the DNA is TGCAGTGCTACCCGGGCTGAAGCTTTCTTT. It codes for CSATRAEAFF. The rearrangement links TRBV20-1 to TRBJ1-1, with no clear D. V lost 4 bases, J lost 6 bases, and 6 bases lay in between. The CDR3 length is 10 residues. Germline loops: CDR1 DFQATT, CDR2 SNEGSKA (reference sequence).

The rearrangement joins TRBV7-9 to TRBJ2-1; no reliable D call. CDR3 length equals 14 residues. V lost 4 bases and J 0 bases, leaving 7 bases between the germline ends. Germline loops: CDR1 SEHNR, CDR2 FQNEAQ (reference sequence). The CDR3 protein is CASSSVASYNEQFF. CDR3 in DNA: TGTGCCAGCAGCTCTGTTGCCTCCTACAATGAGCAGTTCTTC.

The chain carries TRBV5-1 and TRBJ1-1; D unclear. Between the trimmed V and J ends, which lost 0 bases and 3 bases, there was a span of 6 bases. The CDR3 is made up of 13 amino acids. CDR1 is SGHRS and CDR2 is YFSETQ in the germline V gene. CDR3 in DNA: TGCGCCAGCAGCTTGGCCTGGGACACTGAAGCTTTCTTT. Translation gives CASSLAWDTEAFF.

J is TRBJ1-4 and V is TRBV12-1. TRBV12-1 is labeled a pseudogene. This CDR3 has 15 residues. Here the CDR3 DNA reads TGTGCCAGCAGCTTTCGGGACGGAACTAATGAAAAACTGTTTTTT. As protein: CASSFRDGTNEKLFF.

This clone was counted a single time. The chain is built from TRBV10-3 and TRBJ2-7, with 9 nucleotides matching TRBD1. The CDR3 covers 16 residues. V lost 4 bases and J lost 3; bases outside the gene matches: 10. Germline lookup yields CDR1 ENHRY and CDR2 SYGVKD. This CDR3 reads CAISASGQGTYYEQYF. The CDR3 DNA reads as TGTGCCATCAGTGCCTCCGGACAGGGGACCTACTACGAGCAGTACTTC.

The gene calls are TRBV7-3 and TRBJ2-1, with 11 bases that match TRBD1. Germline values: CDR1 SGHTA, CDR2 FQGTGA. This CDR3 has 17 amino acids. Unmatched junction bases numbered 14, after V lost 5 bases and J lost 8 bases. CDR3 nucleotides: TGTGCCAGCAGCGAATGGCCCCCGGGACAGGGGGACTATGAGCAGTTCTTC. Encoded protein: CASSEWPPGQGDYEQFF.